The T cell receptor (beta chain) described here comes from a study of blood T cell repertoires in COVID-19. Germline loops: CDR1 SGHAT, CDR2 FQNNGV. The CDR3 runs to 16 residues. V lost 6 bases, J lost 7 bases, and 9 bases stayed unmatched. The sample holds one count of this clone. Methods used by the authors: From reference gene primer amplification, estimates of nucleated cell counts were derived. Profiled with immunoSEQ multiplex PCR; TCRdb holds only in-frame clones, not every one. V and J calls and clone size are those listed in that table; D and trimming were worked out from the DNA. The table records 300,000 or so clones, 80% to 90% of them present only once.

The sequence derives from a middle-aged woman with acute COVID-19. The specimen sequenced was PBMCs or T cells enriched from blood (not recorded which). This rearrangement joins TRBV11-2 to TRBJ2-2, with 12 bases matching TRBD2. The CDR3 spells CASSSTSGSVGGELFF. DNA for the CDR3: TGTGCCAGCAGTTCGACTAGCGGGAGTGTTGGCGGGGAGCTGTTTTTT.